Below, 15 T cell receptor beta chains from the same sample are listed, as sequenced in a study of multiple sclerosis patients with progressive multifocal leukoencephalopathy. Sequencing used immunoSEQ multiplex PCR; TCRdb keeps in-frame clones, though not all of them. The table has tens of thousands of clones, 85% to 90% seen once; the top ten hold approximately 1%. Time point described: before natalizumab initiation. The sequenced sample was PBMCs. The receptors here all came from a human donor with multiple sclerosis.

Regarding this clone: This sample also contains other DNA sequences that code for the same CDR3. The gene calls are TRBV19 and TRBJ1-1; TRBD1 matches 9 bases. This CDR3 has 15 residues. The germline V gene has CDR1 LNHDA and CDR2 SQIVND (reference sequence). Trimming took 3 bases from V and 8 from J; bases not matched to a gene: 10. The DNA for the CDR3 is TGTGCCAGTAGTATCACAGGGGGCGTGCAGGGGGAAGCTTTCTTT. This encodes CASSITGGVQGEAFF.

The chain links TRBV30 to TRBJ2-4; 10 bases line up with TRBD1. CDR1 GTSNPN and CDR2 SVGIG come from the germline V gene (reference sequence). The trim removed 2 bases at V and 2 bases at J, leaving 12 bases unmatched. The CDR3 runs 18 residues. The CDR3 region is CAWSWDRGWNGPKNIQYF. The CDR3 DNA follows: TGTGCCTGGAGTTGGGACAGGGGATGGAATGGTCCCAAAAACATTCAGTACTTC.

A single count supports this clone. This chain joins TRBV5-1 and TRBJ1-2; D is possibly TRBD1 (5 bases). V was clipped by 0 bases and J by 12 bases, with 12 bases between them. From germline, CDR1 is SGHRS and CDR2 YFSETQ. The CDR3 loop spans 12 amino acids. The CDR3 spells CASSLGRDPNTF. CDR3 bases: TGCGCCAGCAGCTTGGGTAGGGACCCTAACACCTTC.

The chain joins TRBV7-2 to TRBJ1-2; D unresolved. The CDR3 length is 18 residues. The V gene lost 6 bases and the J gene lost 5 bases, with 28 bases spanning the gap. CDR1 is SGHTA and CDR2 is FQGNSA in the germline V gene. The CDR3 DNA follows: TGTGCCAGCAGACCTAACGCCTATTTCCTGACGGACCGTTATGGCTACACCTTC. Translation gives CASRPNAYFLTDRYGYTF.

The chain uses TRBV15 and TRBJ2-7; D gene unclear. CDR1 is LNHNV, CDR2 YYDKDF, per germline (reference sequence). This CDR3 is 15 amino acids long. Trimming pared 2 bases from V and 3 bases from J, leaving 14 bases between. CDR3 in DNA: TGTGCCACCAGCAGATCCGAGAATCCCCTCTACGAGCAGTACTTC. Translation gives CATSRSENPLYEQYF.

CDR3 bases: TGTGCCAGCAGCTTCCGACTAGCGGGGGAAGATACGCAGTATTTT. It specifies CASSFRLAGEDTQYF. The gene calls are TRBV7-2 and TRBJ2-3; TRBD2 aligns across 12 bases. This CDR3 is 15 amino acids long. V shed 3 bases, J shed 5 bases, and the junction held 3 bases outside the gene matches. Germline V CDR1 and CDR2: SGHTA, FQGNSA.

This sequence joins TRBV27 and TRBJ1-3; 7 nucleotides line up with TRBD1. CDR3 length: 13 amino acids. Germline lookup yields CDR1 MNHEY and CDR2 SMNVEV (reference sequence). V dropped 9 bases and J dropped 7; count of bases not matched to a gene: 9. Written as DNA, the CDR3 is TGTGCCAGGGGAAAAGTCAGGGGGAACACCATATATTTT. As protein: CARGKVRGNTIYF.

This chain connects TRBV7-2 to TRBJ1-5; D may be TRBD1 (5 bases). The CDR3 is 13 residues long. Germline V gene lookup returns CDR1 SGHTA and CDR2 FQGNSA. The V end was cut by 5 bases, the J end by 9 bases, with 14 bases between. This CDR3 reads CASSPGPLRPQHF. The CDR3 nucleotides are TGTGCCAGCAGCCCAGGGCCCCTCCGGCCCCAGCATTTT.

This chain connects TRBV5-6 to TRBJ2-7; D unclear. V lost 2 bases to trimming and J lost 5 bases, with 14 bases between them. This CDR3 is 14 amino acids long. CDR1 is SGHDT, CDR2 YYEEEE, per germline. For the CDR3, the DNA is TGTGCCAGCAGCTTACCTCGCAGCCTCCACGAGCAGTACTTC. This translates into CASSLPRSLHEQYF.

The gene calls are TRBV6-6 and TRBJ1-1; D gene uncertain. V shed 6 bases and J shed 7 bases, with 12 bases lying between them. Germline V CDR1 and CDR2: MNHNY, SVGAGI (reference sequence). CDR3 length: 12 amino acids. CDR3 loop: CASRREGLEAFF. The CDR3 DNA follows: TGTGCCAGCAGGAGGGAGGGTCTTGAAGCTTTCTTT.

This clone has a single count. The chain has TRBV4-3 and TRBJ1-1; TRBD1 aligns across 8 bases. Germline trimming cut 0 bases from V and 2 bases from J; bases unmatched to any gene: 8. Germline CDR1 reads LGHNA; CDR2 reads YSLEER. The CDR3 covers 17 residues. In DNA, the CDR3 is TGCGCCAGCAGCCAAGATGACCAGGGGGCATTTAACACTGAAGCTTTCTTT. Its translation: CASSQDDQGAFNTEAFF.

The V and J genes are TRBV6-1 and TRBJ2-5; TRBD1 agrees at 7 bases. Germline trimming cut 6 bases from V and 1 base from J; bases unmatched to any gene: 8. This CDR3 contains 15 residues. Germline V gives CDR1 MNHNS, CDR2 SASEGT. The DNA for the CDR3 is TGTGCCAGCAGCTTCGGGACAGCTCCCCAAGAGACCCAGTACTTC. It yields the protein CASSFGTAPQETQYF.

The V and J genes are TRBV19 and TRBJ1-1, with 8 nucleotides matching TRBD1. The CDR3 extends over 16 amino acids. Germline loops: CDR1 LNHDA, CDR2 SQIVND (reference sequence). The junction had 11 bases not matched to a gene; V was cut back by 5 bases and J by 3 bases. CDR3 region: CASSSYFRGRDTEAFF. DNA of the CDR3: TGTGCCAGTAGTTCCTACTTCAGGGGGCGCGACACTGAAGCTTTCTTT.

The V call is TRBV19, the J call TRBJ2-3, with 13 bases aligning to TRBD2. The germline gives CDR1 LNHDA, CDR2 SQIVND (reference sequence). The V gene end was trimmed by 6 bases and the J gene end by 4 bases; junction bases not matched to a gene: 10. This CDR3 is built from 17 residues. The CDR3 loop reads CASSPDRTSGGSDTQYF. The DNA for the CDR3 is TGTGCCAGTAGCCCAGATAGGACTAGCGGGGGATCAGATACGCAGTATTTT.

The gene calls are TRBV6-4 and TRBJ2-3; no reliable D call. V was pared by 2 bases and J by 6 bases, with 18 bases between. CDR3 length equals 16 residues. CDR1 and CDR2 (germline): MRHNA, SNTAGT. CDR3 in DNA: TGTGCCAGCAGTGACACCTACTCGTTGATCTACGATACGCAGTATTTT. It codes for CASSDTYSLIYDTQYF.